This TCR beta chain comes out of a study of T cell clonality in common variable immunodeficiency. Findings of the study overall: Compared with controls, CVID subjects had fewer shared TCRbeta clones.

The V end lost 0 bases, the J end lost 4 bases, and 9 bases lay between the germline ends. The CDR3 covers 14 residues. From germline, CDR1 is MNHEY and CDR2 SVGEGT. Profiled with immunoSEQ multiplex PCR; TCRdb holds only in-frame clones, not every one. In total the sample includes 50,000 to 55,000 clones, none of them seen once. Caucasian heritage predominated among both patients and controls. There are many counts of this clone. Its antigen is as yet unknown. The CDR3 end lies 3 residues beyond the end of the read and is filled in from the germline J gene. The rearrangement joins TRBV6-2 or TRBV6-3 to TRBJ1-1; D call uncertain. This clonotype was obtained from a person between 18 and 75 years old in good health. The specimen sequenced was peripheral blood mononuclear cells. The DNA read from the CDR3 is TGTGCCAGCAGTTACTCTGAATACAGCACTGAA. Translation: CASSYSEYSTE. Given in full, the CDR3 is CASSYSEYSTEAFF.